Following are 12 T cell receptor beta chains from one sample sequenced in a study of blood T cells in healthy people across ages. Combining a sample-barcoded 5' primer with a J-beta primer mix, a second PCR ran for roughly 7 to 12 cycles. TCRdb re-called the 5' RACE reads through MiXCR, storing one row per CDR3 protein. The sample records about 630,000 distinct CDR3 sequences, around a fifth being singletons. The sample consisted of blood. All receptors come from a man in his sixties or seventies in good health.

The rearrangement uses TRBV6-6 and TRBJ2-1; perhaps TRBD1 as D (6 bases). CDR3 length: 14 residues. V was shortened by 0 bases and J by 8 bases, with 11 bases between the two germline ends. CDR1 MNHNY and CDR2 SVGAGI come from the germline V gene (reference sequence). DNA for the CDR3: TGTGCCAGCAGTTACTCTAGGGGGATTCATGAGCAGTTCTTC. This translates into CASSYSRGIHEQFF.

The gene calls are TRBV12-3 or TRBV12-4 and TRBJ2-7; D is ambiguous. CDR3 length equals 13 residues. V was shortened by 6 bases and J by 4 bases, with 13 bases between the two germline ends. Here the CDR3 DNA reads TGTGCCAGCAGGTTGGCGTCAGCTTACGAGCAGTACTTC. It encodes CASRLASAYEQYF.

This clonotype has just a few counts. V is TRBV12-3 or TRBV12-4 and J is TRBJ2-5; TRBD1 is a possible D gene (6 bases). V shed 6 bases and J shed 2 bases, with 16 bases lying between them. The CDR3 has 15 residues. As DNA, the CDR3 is TGTGCCAGCAGCCTAGGACAGAAGAATCAAGAGACCCAGTACTTC. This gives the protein CASSLGQKNQETQYF.

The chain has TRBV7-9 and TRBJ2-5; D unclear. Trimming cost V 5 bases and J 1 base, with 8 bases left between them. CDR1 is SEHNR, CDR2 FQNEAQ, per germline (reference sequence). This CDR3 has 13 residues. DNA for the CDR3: TGTGCCAGCAGCCCCGTGTTCCAAGAGACCCAGTACTTC. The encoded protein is CASSPVFQETQYF.

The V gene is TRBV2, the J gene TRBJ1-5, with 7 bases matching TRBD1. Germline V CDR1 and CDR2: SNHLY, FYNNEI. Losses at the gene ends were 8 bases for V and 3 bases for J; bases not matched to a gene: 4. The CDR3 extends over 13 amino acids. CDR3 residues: CASLGGVNQPQHF. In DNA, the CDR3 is TGTGCCAGCTTAGGGGGCGTCAATCAGCCCCAGCATTTT.

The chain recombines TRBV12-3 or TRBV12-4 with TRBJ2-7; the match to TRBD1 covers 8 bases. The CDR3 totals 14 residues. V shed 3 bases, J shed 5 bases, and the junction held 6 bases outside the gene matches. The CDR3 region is CASSFRTGRDEQYF. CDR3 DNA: TGTGCCAGCAGTTTTAGGACAGGGAGAGACGAGCAGTACTTC.

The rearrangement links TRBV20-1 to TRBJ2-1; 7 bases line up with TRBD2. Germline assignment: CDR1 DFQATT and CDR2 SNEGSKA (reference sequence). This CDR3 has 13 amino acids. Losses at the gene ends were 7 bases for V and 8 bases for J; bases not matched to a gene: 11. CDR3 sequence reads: CSVTGLLADEQFF. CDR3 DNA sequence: TGCAGTGTTACAGGCCTGCTAGCGGATGAGCAGTTCTTC.

In DNA, the CDR3 is TGTGCCAGCAGTTACTCTCTGGAGACCCAGTACTTC. It encodes CASSYSLETQYF. The chain has TRBV6-6 and TRBJ2-5; D gene uncertain. This CDR3 is built from 12 residues. Germline CDR1 is MNHNY and CDR2 is SVGAGI (reference sequence). V lost 0 bases and J 5 bases, leaving 4 bases between the germline ends.

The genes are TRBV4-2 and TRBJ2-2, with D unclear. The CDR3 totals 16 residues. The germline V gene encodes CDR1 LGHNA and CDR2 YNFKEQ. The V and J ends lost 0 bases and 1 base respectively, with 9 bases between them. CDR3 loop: CASSQEGIKNTGELFF. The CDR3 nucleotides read TGTGCCAGCAGCCAAGAAGGGATCAAGAACACCGGGGAGCTGTTTTTT.

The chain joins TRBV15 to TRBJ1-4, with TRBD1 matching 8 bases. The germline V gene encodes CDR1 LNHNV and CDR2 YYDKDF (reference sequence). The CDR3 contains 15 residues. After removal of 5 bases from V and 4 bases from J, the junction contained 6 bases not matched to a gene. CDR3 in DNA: TGTGCCACCAGCGGGCGACAGGGGAATAATGAAAAACTGTTTTTT. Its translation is CATSGRQGNNEKLFF. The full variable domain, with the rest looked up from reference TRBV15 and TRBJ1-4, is DAMVIQNPRYQVTQFGKPVTLSCSQTLNHNVMYWYQQKSSQAPKLLFHYYDKDFNNEADTPDNFQSRRPNTSFCFLDIRSPGLGDTAMYLCATSGRQGNNEKLFFGSGTQLSVL.

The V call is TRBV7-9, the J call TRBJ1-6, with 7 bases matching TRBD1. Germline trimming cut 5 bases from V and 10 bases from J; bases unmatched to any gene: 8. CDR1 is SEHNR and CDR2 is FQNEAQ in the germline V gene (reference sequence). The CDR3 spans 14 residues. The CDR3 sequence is CASSPDRMYSPLHF. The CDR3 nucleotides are TGTGCCAGCAGCCCGGACAGGATGTACTCACCCCTCCACTTT. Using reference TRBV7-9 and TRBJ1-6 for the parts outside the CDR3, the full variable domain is DTGVSQNPRHKITKRGQNVTFRCDPISEHNRLYWYRQTLGQGPEFLTYFQNEAQLEKSRLLSDRFSAERPKGSFSTLEIQRTEQGDSAMYLCASSPDRMYSPLHFGNGTRLTVT.

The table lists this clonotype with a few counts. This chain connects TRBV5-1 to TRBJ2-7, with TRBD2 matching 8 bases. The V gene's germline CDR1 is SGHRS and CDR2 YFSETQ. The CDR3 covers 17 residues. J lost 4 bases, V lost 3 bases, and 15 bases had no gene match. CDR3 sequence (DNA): TGCGCCAGCAGCTCGACGGTTGGTAGCGGGATTCAATACGAGCAGTACTTC. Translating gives CASSSTVGSGIQYEQYF.